Below are 13 T cell receptor beta chains sequenced from a single sample in a study of shared clonotypes between healthy human individuals. Clones were read by immunoSEQ multiplex PCR, and TCRdb kept only the in-frame ones, dropping some. The sample includes 2 million to 2.5 million clones, approximately 95% of them seen just once. Sequenced sample: naive CD4+ T cells from PBMCs. The subset is: CD45RA+ positively selected. The receptor source for this set is a man between 18 and 29 years old in good health. Some clones in this sample may be carry-over from other donors' samples.

The chain links TRBV25-1 to TRBJ1-1; D possibly corresponds to TRBD1 (6 bases). CDR1 is MGHDK, CDR2 SYGVNS, per germline. Trimming took off 5 bases at V and 4 bases at J, with 14 bases between the two ends. The CDR3 is made up of 14 amino acids. The CDR3 nucleotides are TGTGCCAGCAGTCGAAGGGGGGGGTTCACTGAAGCTTTCTTT. This gives the protein CASSRRGGFTEAFF.

The rearrangement links TRBV4-1 to TRBJ2-1; 7 positions match TRBD1. V dropped 2 bases and J dropped 0; count of bases not matched to a gene: 7. Germline V gives CDR1 MGHRA, CDR2 YSYEKL. This CDR3 region has 17 residues. CDR3: CASSQPYRGSSYNEQFF. DNA of the CDR3: TGCGCCAGCAGCCAACCTTACAGGGGAAGCTCCTACAATGAGCAGTTCTTC.

The chain is built from TRBV19 and TRBJ1-5; D call uncertain. The CDR3 has 13 amino acids. With 7 bases removed from V and 3 bases from J, the gap between germline ends came to 10 bases. From germline, CDR1 is LNHDA and CDR2 SQIVND (reference sequence). This chain's CDR3 is CASNLHDNQPQHF. CDR3 DNA sequence: TGTGCCAGTAACCTGCACGACAATCAGCCCCAGCATTTT.

The chain combines TRBV7-2 with TRBJ2-5; tentatively, D is TRBD2 (6 bases). V was trimmed by 4 bases and J by 7 bases, leaving 19 bases between them. From germline, CDR1 is SGHTA and CDR2 FQGNSA. The CDR3 is made up of 15 amino acids. CDR3 sequence (DNA): TGTGCCAGCAGCTCCCCCTTCGGGAGCTTAGGGACCCAGTACTTC. This codes for CASSSPFGSLGTQYF.

This clone was counted once. The chain uses TRBV28 and TRBJ2-7; D call uncertain. CDR1 and CDR2 from the germline V gene are MDHEN and SYDVKM. Trimming shortened V by 6 bases and J by 0 bases, and 24 bases separated the two germline ends. This CDR3 spans 18 amino acids. The CDR3 DNA follows: TGTGCCAGCAGGGATGTTCTAAAGGTCACAGCGATCTCCTACGAGCAGTACTTC. Its translation is CASRDVLKVTAISYEQYF.

J is TRBJ2-5 and V is TRBV2; 10 positions agree with TRBD2. Germline CDR1 is SNHLY and CDR2 is FYNNEI. V lost 10 bases and J lost 2; bases outside the gene matches: 10. This CDR3 has 15 amino acids. The CDR3 region is CATTGRTSGQETQYF. The CDR3 bases are TGTGCCACCACCGGACGGACTAGCGGACAAGAGACCCAGTACTTC.

The chain joins TRBV6-6 to TRBJ2-5; D is perhaps TRBD1 (6 bases). The CDR3 has 13 residues. Germline-derived CDR1 and CDR2 are MNHNY and SVGAGI (reference sequence). The germline V and J ends were trimmed by 5 bases and 3 bases, with 10 bases remaining between them. This chain's CDR3 is CASSARGEETQYF. The CDR3 DNA is TGTGCCAGCAGTGCCAGGGGTGAAGAGACCCAGTACTTC.

In DNA form, the CDR3 reads TGTGCCAGCAGCTATCATAACCGGGACATCTCCTACGAGCAGTACTTC. It yields the protein CASSYHNRDISYEQYF. The gene calls are TRBV28 and TRBJ2-7; D may be TRBD1 (6 bases). The CDR3 contains 16 residues. V lost 6 bases to trimming and J lost 0 bases, with 18 bases between them. The germline V gene has CDR1 MDHEN and CDR2 SYDVKM.

This clone was observed a handful of times. The chain joins TRBV10-3 to TRBJ1-5, with D unclear. V lost 3 bases to trimming and J lost 0 bases, with 6 bases between them. This CDR3 comprises 14 residues. Germline CDR1 and CDR2: ENHRY and SYGVKD. The CDR3 sequence: CAISEWVSNQPQHF. CDR3 nucleotide sequence: TGTGCCATCAGTGAATGGGTTAGCAATCAGCCCCAGCATTTT.

The rearrangement uses TRBV28 and TRBJ1-4, with a possible D match to TRBD1 (5 bases). V was clipped by 7 bases and J by 5 bases, with 14 bases between them. The germline V gene encodes CDR1 MDHEN and CDR2 SYDVKM. The CDR3 is 14 residues long. The CDR3 DNA is TGTGCCAGCACCTTCGGGACGGCAAATGAAAAACTGTTTTTT. Translation gives CASTFGTANEKLFF. Combining the CDR3 with reference TRBV28 and TRBJ1-4 gives the whole variable domain DVKVTQSSRYLVKRTGEKVFLECVQDMDHENMFWYRQDPGLGLRLIYFSYDVKMKEKGDIPEGYSVSREKKERFSLILESASTNQTSMYLCASTFGTANEKLFFGSGTQLSVL.

The chain couples TRBV7-9 to TRBJ1-5, with D possibly being TRBD1 (5 bases). Trimming removed 5 bases from V and 0 bases from J, with 11 bases in between. The CDR3 is made up of 15 amino acids. Germline CDR1 and CDR2: SEHNR and FQNEAQ (reference sequence). The CDR3 here is CASSPAGGSNQPQHF. The CDR3, as DNA: TGTGCCAGCAGCCCGGCTGGGGGTAGCAATCAGCCCCAGCATTTT.

The genes are TRBV2 and TRBJ2-7, with D possibly matching TRBD2 (7 bases). The V and J ends lost 9 bases and 4 bases respectively, with 16 bases between them. This CDR3 has 13 amino acids. Germline assignment: CDR1 SNHLY and CDR2 FYNNEI. Written as DNA, the CDR3 is TGTGCCAGGGGGGGGCAGCAGGGTTACGAGCAGTACTTC. Protein: CARGGQQGYEQYF.

This chain links TRBV28 with TRBJ1-1, with a possible D match to TRBD1 (6 bases). Germline-derived CDR1 and CDR2 are MDHEN and SYDVKM. V gave up 9 bases and J gave up 1 base, with 9 bases separating them. The CDR3 is 12 amino acids. The CDR3 nucleotides are TGTGCCAGTACAGGGTGGAACACTGAAGCTTTCTTT. It translates to CASTGWNTEAFF.